Below are 26 T cell receptor beta chains sequenced from a single sample in a study of CD8+ T cells in alopecia areata. Sequencing relied on a cDNA template that was reverse transcribed from extracted RNA. Sequenced by immunoSEQ multiplex PCR; TCRdb stores in-frame clones only, minus some. The sample lists some 200,000 clones; 50% to 60% were seen once. Indicated treatment: oral pan-JAK inhibitor, 5-10 mg twice daily. The sequences come from CD4+ T cells sorted from blood, collected at week 4, from a patient treated with tofacitinib. The receptors were sampled from a human donor with alopecia areata.

V is TRBV30 and J is TRBJ2-2, with 11 bases identical to TRBD1. The V segment lost 4 bases and the J segment 4 bases; nucleotides outside the gene matches: 5. The CDR3 loop spans 15 amino acids. Germline V CDR1 and CDR2: GTSNPN, SVGIG (reference sequence). The CDR3 sequence is CAWKGQGVTTGELFF. For the CDR3, the DNA is TGTGCCTGGAAGGGACAGGGGGTTACCACCGGGGAGCTGTTTTTT.

The chain combines TRBV7-6 with TRBJ2-2; 12 bases are shared with TRBD2. CDR1 SGHVS and CDR2 FNYEAQ come from the germline V gene. The CDR3 consists of 17 residues. With 5 bases clipped from V and 2 bases from J, the junction kept 6 bases outside the gene matches. Here the CDR3 reads CASSPWTSGTNTGELFF. CDR3 DNA: TGTGCCAGCAGCCCATGGACTAGCGGGACCAACACCGGGGAGCTGTTTTTT.

This clone was seen once. The V and J genes are TRBV5-1 and TRBJ1-2, with a tentative D call TRBD1 (6 bases). V lost 5 bases to trimming and J lost 6 bases, with 14 bases between them. The CDR3 is 13 residues long. Germline CDR1 reads SGHRS; CDR2 reads YFSETQ. CDR3: CASSSTGEDGYTF. CDR3 nucleotides: TGCGCCAGCAGTTCGACAGGCGAGGATGGCTACACCTTC. Complete variable domain (other parts from reference TRBV5-1 and TRBJ1-2): KAGVTQTPRYLIKTRGQQVTLSCSPISGHRSVSWYQQTPGQGLQFLFEYFSETQRNKGNFPGRFSGRQFSNSRSEMNVSTLELGDSALYLCASSSTGEDGYTFGSGTRLTVV.

The chain links TRBV27 to TRBJ2-1, with D possibly called TRBD1 or TRBD2 (5 bases each). Germline loops: CDR1 MNHEY, CDR2 SMNVEV (reference sequence). With 7 bases removed from V and 6 bases from J, the gap between germline ends came to 19 bases. CDR3 length equals 15 residues. CDR3 in amino acids: CASTPWEAGTNEQFF. The CDR3 DNA is TGTGCCAGCACCCCTTGGGAAGCAGGGACCAATGAGCAGTTCTTC.

This chain links TRBV18 with TRBJ2-3, with 7 bases that match TRBD1. This CDR3 contains 15 residues. The V and J ends lost 4 bases and 0 bases, in that order; junction bases with no gene match: 4. In germline, CDR1 is KGHSH, CDR2 LQKENI. The DNA for the CDR3 is TGTGCCAGCTCACGAGGGGGCCCTAGCACAGATACGCAGTATTTT. Translating it yields CASSRGGPSTDTQYF.

The chain has TRBV30 and TRBJ2-5; 8 bases fit TRBD1. J was trimmed by 5 bases and V by 1 base; bases with no gene match: 0. The CDR3 totals 12 residues. Germline V gene lookup returns CDR1 GTSNPN and CDR2 SVGIG (reference sequence). The DNA for the CDR3 is TGTGCCTGGAGTGGACAGGGGGAGACCCAGTACTTC. Translation gives CAWSGQGETQYF. Together with reference TRBV30 and TRBJ2-5, the CDR3 gives the full variable domain: SQTIHQWPATLVQPVGSPLSLECTVEGTSNPNLYWYRQAAGRGLQLLFYSVGIGQISSEVPQNLSASRPQDRQFILSSKKLLLSDSGFYLCAWSGQGETQYFGPGTRLLVL.

The chain recombines TRBV29-1 with TRBJ2-3; tentative D call: TRBD2 (6 bases). V was cut by 6 bases and J by 6 bases, with 13 bases left in between. This CDR3 region has 12 residues. Looked up from germline, CDR1 is SQVTM and CDR2 is ANQGSEA. CDR3 in amino acids: CSVGGRKDTQYF. The CDR3 coding sequence is TGCAGCGTGGGGGGACGAAAGGATACGCAGTATTTT.

The chain is built from TRBV7-8 and TRBJ1-2, with 12 nucleotides matching TRBD1. This CDR3 is built from 17 residues. Germline assignment: CDR1 SGHVS and CDR2 FQNEAQ. V lost 5 bases, J lost 4 bases, and 11 bases stayed unmatched. CDR3 loop: CASSPRDRGQEGYGYTF. CDR3 sequence (DNA): TGTGCCAGCAGCCCTCGGGACAGGGGGCAAGAGGGCTATGGCTACACCTTC. Supplemented by reference TRBV7-8 and TRBJ1-2, the full variable domain reads GAGVSQSPRYKVAKRGQDVALRCDPISGHVSLFWYQQALGQGPEFLTYFQNEAQLDKSGLPSDRFFAERPEGSVSTLKIQRTQQEDSAVYLCASSPRDRGQEGYGYTFGSGTRLTVV.

The chain is built from TRBV29-1 and TRBJ2-3, with a weak D call TRBD2 (6 bases). Germline V lookup: CDR1 SQVTM, CDR2 ANQGSEA. The CDR3 is 13 amino acids. Trimming cost V 3 bases and J 3 bases, with 10 bases left between them. In DNA form, the CDR3 reads TGCAGCGTTGATTACGGGGGTACAGATACGCAGTATTTT. Amino acids: CSVDYGGTDTQYF.

This chain connects TRBV7-2 to TRBJ1-4; perhaps TRBD1 as D (6 bases). This CDR3 comprises 13 residues. The germline CDR1 and CDR2 sequences are SGHTA and FQGNSA. Trimming took 5 bases from V and 5 from J, leaving 9 bases between them. Here the CDR3 DNA reads TGTGCCAGCAGCCTACAGGGAAATGAAAAACTGTTTTTT. It translates to CASSLQGNEKLFF.

The chain employs TRBV29-1 and TRBJ2-7; D may be TRBD2 (6 bases). Germline CDR1 reads SQVTM; CDR2 reads ANQGSEA. Trimming removed 4 bases at V and 2 bases at J, with 12 bases between. This CDR3 comprises 13 residues. CDR3 DNA sequence: TGCAGCGTTGGGGGACTGACGACCTACGAGCAGTACTTC. This encodes CSVGGLTTYEQYF.

As regards this clone: An end of the junction does not agree with germline; a read error may underlie this. The chain has TRBV30 and TRBJ1-1; D might be TRBD1 (6 bases). Germline CDR1 reads GTSNPN; CDR2 reads SVGIG (reference sequence). This CDR3 has 13 amino acids. CDR3 nucleotides: TGTGCCTGGAGTGGGACAGAGAACACTGAAGCTTCCTTT. Translating it yields CAWSGTENTEASF. The entire variable domain, with the rest obtained from reference TRBV30 and TRBJ1-1, is as follows: SQTIHQWPATLVQPVGSPLSLECTVEGTSNPNLYWYRQAAGRGLQLLFYSVGIGQISSEVPQNLSASRPQDRQFILSSKKLLLSDSGFYLCAWSGTENTEASFGQGTRLTVV.

The rearrangement links TRBV5-1 to TRBJ2-1; the match to TRBD2 covers 11 bases. The germline CDR1 and CDR2 sequences are SGHRS and YFSETQ. The CDR3 extends over 15 amino acids. The V and J ends lost 2 bases and 4 bases, in that order; junction bases with no gene match: 2. CDR3 in DNA: TGCGCCAGCAGCTTACTAGCGGGGGAGTACAATGAGCAGTTCTTC. Encoded protein: CASSLLAGEYNEQFF.

This chain connects TRBV30 to TRBJ1-2; 7 nucleotides align to TRBD1. The CDR3 sequence is 13 residues long. Germline V gives CDR1 GTSNPN, CDR2 SVGIG (reference sequence). Losses at the gene ends were 6 bases for V and 4 bases for J; bases not matched to a gene: 8. Here the CDR3 DNA reads TGTGCCTGCCAGACAGGGCCTATCTATGGCTACACCTTC. Translation: CACQTGPIYGYTF.

The rearrangement links TRBV6-1 to TRBJ1-1, with D possibly being TRBD1 (5 bases). The V gene lost 3 bases and the J gene lost 0 bases, with 20 bases spanning the gap. Germline CDR1 is MNHNS and CDR2 is SASEGT. The CDR3 has 18 amino acids. The CDR3 nucleotides are TGTGCCAGCAGTGACCGAGGGGATGTCTCTCGCATGAACACTGAAGCTTTCTTT. This encodes CASSDRGDVSRMNTEAFF.

The chain links TRBV29-1 to TRBJ2-1, with D possibly called TRBD1 or TRBD2 (5 bases each). V lost 4 bases to trimming and J lost 0 bases, with 13 bases between them. Per the germline V gene, CDR1 is SQVTM and CDR2 is ANQGSEA. The CDR3 sequence is 15 residues long. The CDR3 DNA is TGCAGCGTTGCGGGGCCCGCCAGCTCCTACAATGAGCAGTTCTTC. This codes for CSVAGPASSYNEQFF.

This chain uses TRBV14 with TRBJ2-3; D is uncertain. The CDR3 is made up of 13 amino acids. Trimming took 0 bases from V and 5 from J, leaving 6 bases between them. CDR1 is SGHDN, CDR2 FVKESK, per germline. CDR3 bases: TGTGCCAGCAGCCAAGAACGGGTAGATACGCAGTATTTT. Encoded protein: CASSQERVDTQYF.

The chain couples TRBV30 to TRBJ2-7; D call uncertain. The V gene lost 5 bases and the J gene lost 4 bases, with 15 bases spanning the gap. Germline-derived CDR1 and CDR2 are GTSNPN and SVGIG (reference sequence). This CDR3 has 13 residues. The CDR3 bases are TGTGCCTGGTCGGGCCTAGTTGGGTACGAGCAGTACTTC. Protein product: CAWSGLVGYEQYF.

This clone appeared a single time. V is TRBV9 and J is TRBJ2-7, with TRBD2 matching 9 bases. Germline CDR1 reads SGDLS; CDR2 reads YYNGEE. This CDR3 contains 16 residues. The V segment lost 0 bases and the J segment 7 bases; nucleotides outside the gene matches: 11. CDR3 amino acids: CASSVAPRGGLKEQYF. Here the CDR3 DNA reads TGTGCCAGCAGCGTAGCCCCGCGGGGGGGCCTGAAGGAGCAGTACTTC.

The V and J genes are TRBV4-2 and TRBJ1-5; 9 nucleotides align to TRBD1. CDR3 length equals 14 residues. In germline, CDR1 is LGHNA, CDR2 YNFKEQ. V shed 4 bases and J 9 bases; nucleotides not matched to a gene: 7. The CDR3 reads CASSLGQGRTPQHF. The CDR3 region has the DNA TGTGCCAGCAGCCTCGGACAGGGGAGGACGCCCCAGCATTTT.

This chain uses TRBV6-6 with TRBJ1-6; 8 nucleotides agree with TRBD1. Losses at the gene ends were 6 bases for V and 7 bases for J; bases not matched to a gene: 5. CDR3 length equals 14 residues. The germline gives CDR1 MNHNY, CDR2 SVGAGI (reference sequence). The CDR3 region is CASSSTGDNSPLHF. In DNA form, the CDR3 reads TGTGCCAGCAGCTCGACAGGGGACAATTCACCCCTCCACTTT.

This sequence joins TRBV6-5 and TRBJ1-5; a possible D gene is TRBD1 (6 bases). CDR1 and CDR2 (germline): MNHEY, SVGAGI. V gave up 6 bases and J gave up 5 bases, with 11 bases separating them. The CDR3 loop spans 13 amino acids. The CDR3 region has the DNA TGTGCCAGCAGCAAAAGGGGGGATCAGCCCCAGCATTTT. Protein sequence: CASSKRGDQPQHF.

The chain combines TRBV4-2 with TRBJ1-2; perhaps TRBD1 as D (5 bases). V lost 4 bases and J lost 3, with 15 bases in between. This CDR3 has 15 amino acids. The germline V gene has CDR1 LGHNA and CDR2 YNFKEQ. The CDR3 loop is CASSLLGGEDYGYTF. The CDR3 DNA reads as TGTGCCAGCAGCCTCCTCGGGGGGGAGGACTATGGCTACACCTTC.

This chain connects TRBV29-1 to TRBJ2-6; 7 nucleotides agree with TRBD2. Germline V gives CDR1 SQVTM, CDR2 ANQGSEA. Trimming cost V 4 bases and J 4 bases; bases outside gene matches: 7. The CDR3 is 15 residues long. The CDR3 DNA follows: TGCAGCGTTGCGGGGGGAATGTACGGGGCCAACGTCCTGACTTTC. It yields the protein CSVAGGMYGANVLTF.

The chain joins TRBV30 to TRBJ2-7; tentative D call: TRBD1 (6 bases). CDR1 and CDR2 (germline): GTSNPN, SVGIG (reference sequence). Deletions cut 8 bases from V and 1 base from J, with 15 bases between. The CDR3 has 13 residues. The CDR3 DNA reads TGTGCCCTGGCCAGGGGAGAATCCTACGAGCAGTACTTC. Its translation is CALARGESYEQYF. The complete variable domain, with remaining parts taken from reference TRBV30 and TRBJ2-7, reads SQTIHQWPATLVQPVGSPLSLECTVEGTSNPNLYWYRQAAGRGLQLLFYSVGIGQISSEVPQNLSASRPQDRQFILSSKKLLLSDSGFYLCALARGESYEQYFGPGTRLTVT.

In this sample, this clone turned up a few times. The chain carries TRBV30 and TRBJ2-1; the match to TRBD1 covers 10 bases. Per the germline V gene, CDR1 is GTSNPN and CDR2 is SVGIG (reference sequence). CDR3 length: 15 residues. Losses at the gene ends were 3 bases for V and 3 bases for J; bases not matched to a gene: 5. CDR3 in DNA: TGTGCCTGGAGCCCGGGACAGGGGAACTACAATGAGCAGTTCTTC. Protein product: CAWSPGQGNYNEQFF.